These 19 T cell receptor beta chains share one sample of origin, sequenced in a study of control samples from healthy donors and cancer patients. Data came from immunoSEQ multiplex PCR; TCRdb stores just in-frame clones and leaves some out. The repertoire holds about 75,000 clones, with around 84% as singletons. The material sequenced was blood. Receptors were obtained from a man aged 50-60 years in good health.

The rearrangement uses TRBV5-1 and TRBJ2-7, with TRBD1 matching 7 bases. CDR1 is SGHRS, CDR2 YFSETQ, per germline. Trimming cost V 4 bases and J 3 bases; bases outside gene matches: 7. This CDR3 has 14 amino acids. In DNA form, the CDR3 reads TGCGCCAGCAGCCCTGGACAGGAACTCTACGAGCAGTACTTC. This gives the protein CASSPGQELYEQYF.

This clone was observed a handful of times. The V gene is TRBV3-1 (or the pseudogene TRBV3-2), the J gene TRBJ2-1; D unresolved. Germline CDR1 and CDR2: LGHDT and YNNKEL (reference sequence). Trimming left V 0 bases short and J 3 bases short, with 6 bases between. The CDR3 sequence is 14 residues long. The chain's CDR3 is CASSQDQLYNEQFF. The DNA of the CDR3 is TGTGCCAGCAGCCAAGATCAACTCTACAATGAGCAGTTCTTC.

The rearrangement links TRBV6-2 or TRBV6-3 to TRBJ2-5, with 7 nucleotides matching TRBD1. Looked up from germline, CDR1 is MNHEY and CDR2 is SVGEGT. The V and J ends lost 2 bases and 3 bases, in that order; junction bases with no gene match: 3. This CDR3 comprises 14 residues. The CDR3 DNA is TGTGCCAGCAGTTACGGGACAGCAGAAGAGACCCAGTACTTC. Translated, it gives CASSYGTAEETQYF.

The chain recombines TRBV9 with TRBJ2-1; no clear D gene. The CDR3 loop spans 16 amino acids. V dropped 3 bases and J dropped 4 bases, with 17 bases sitting between them. Germline lookup yields CDR1 SGDLS and CDR2 YYNGEE. The CDR3 reads CASSETSNLNYNEQFF. The CDR3 DNA sequence: TGTGCCAGCAGCGAAACCTCCAACCTCAATTACAATGAGCAGTTCTTC. The whole variable domain, filled in from reference TRBV9 and TRBJ2-1, reads DSGVTQTPKHLITATGQRVTLRCSPRSGDLSVYWYQQSLDQGLQFLIQYYNGEERAKGNILERFSAQQFPDLHSELNLSSLELGDSALYFCASSETSNLNYNEQFFGPGTRLTVL.

The chain couples TRBV19 to TRBJ2-2; D perhaps matches TRBD1 (5 bases). The length of the CDR3 is 14 residues. V gave up 3 bases and J gave up 6 bases, with 11 bases separating them. Germline CDR1 reads LNHDA; CDR2 reads SQIVND (reference sequence). The CDR3 protein is CASSIQGLAGELFF. The CDR3 nucleotides are TGTGCCAGTAGTATCCAGGGCCTAGCCGGGGAGCTGTTTTTT.

CDR3 region: CASSQDLGARNTGELFF. The CDR3 coding sequence is TGTGCCAGCAGCCAAGATTTGGGGGCTAGGAACACCGGGGAGCTGTTTTTT. This rearrangement joins TRBV3-1 (or the pseudogene TRBV3-2) to TRBJ2-2; D possibly corresponds to TRBD1 (6 bases). The CDR3 is 17 amino acids. CDR1 and CDR2 from the germline V gene are LGHDT and YNNKEL (reference sequence). Trimming pared 0 bases from V and 1 base from J, leaving 12 bases between.

This clone was observed a handful of times. The CDR3 loop reads CASSLNRLKGYTF. The CDR3 DNA reads as TGTGCCAGCAGCTTAAACAGACTAAAGGGCTACACCTTC. V gene TRBV7-2 combines with J gene TRBJ1-2, with D hard to call. The ends were cut back, 2 bases at V and 8 bases at J, with 12 bases in the middle. The CDR3 totals 13 residues. Germline lookup yields CDR1 SGHTA and CDR2 FQGNSA.

The chain carries TRBV2 and TRBJ2-1, with TRBD2 identical over 9 bases. V was pared by 4 bases and J by 3 bases, with 7 bases of the junction left unmatched. Germline CDR1 and CDR2: SNHLY and FYNNEI. There are 16 residues in the CDR3. The CDR3 DNA reads as TGTGCCAGCAGTGGGAATAGCGGGAGAGGCTACAATGAGCAGTTCTTC. Protein sequence: CASSGNSGRGYNEQFF.

The V gene is TRBV11-2, the J gene TRBJ2-5; 7 bases map to TRBD1. The J segment lost 3 bases and the V segment lost 7 bases, leaving 5 bases of the junction unmatched. This CDR3 is built from 13 residues. Germline assignment: CDR1 SGHAT and CDR2 FQNNGV. As DNA, the CDR3 is TGTGCCAGCACGAGGGGGCAGGAAGAGACCCAGTACTTC. Amino acid sequence: CASTRGQEETQYF.

Of note for this clone: In the same sample, other DNA sequences code for this CDR3. The rearrangement uses TRBV5-1 and TRBJ2-5; D ambiguous. The CDR3 has 14 residues. Germline values: CDR1 SGHRS, CDR2 YFSETQ. The ends were cut back, 2 bases at V and 1 base at J, with 9 bases in the middle. The DNA of the CDR3 is TGCGCCAGCAGCTTTACGTCCGGCCAAGAGACCCAGTACTTC. Its protein product is CASSFTSGQETQYF.

This rearrangement joins TRBV4-1 to TRBJ2-5; 7 bases line up with TRBD1. Trimming removed 1 base from V and 5 bases from J; junction bases left unmatched: 4. From germline, CDR1 is MGHRA and CDR2 YSYEKL. This CDR3 contains 14 residues. In DNA form, the CDR3 reads TGCGCCAGCAGCCAAGGGACAGGCCCTGAGACCCAGTACTTC. It codes for CASSQGTGPETQYF.

This chain links TRBV4-1 with TRBJ2-2, with D maybe TRBD2 (6 bases). Trimming removed 1 base at V and 6 bases at J, with 9 bases between. The CDR3 is 14 residues long. Germline CDR1 is MGHRA and CDR2 is YSYEKL. The CDR3 is CASSQVSGAGELFF. The DNA for the CDR3 is TGCGCCAGCAGCCAAGTTTCGGGAGCCGGGGAGCTGTTTTTT.

The V gene is TRBV30, the J gene TRBJ2-3; 12 bases fit TRBD2. The V segment lost 8 bases and the J segment 4 bases; nucleotides outside the gene matches: 7. This CDR3 comprises 14 residues. Germline V gene lookup returns CDR1 GTSNPN and CDR2 SVGIG (reference sequence). The CDR3 DNA reads TGTGCCGGTCGGACTAGCGGGATGGCAGATACGCAGTATTTT. Translation gives CAGRTSGMADTQYF.

The V call is TRBV19, the J call TRBJ1-5, with 7 bases identical to TRBD1. V dropped 4 bases and J dropped 4; count of bases not matched to a gene: 4. The CDR3 has 14 residues. The germline CDR1 and CDR2 sequences are LNHDA and SQIVND (reference sequence). CDR3 DNA sequence: TGTGCCAGTAGTACCTCGACAGGGAATCAGCCCCAGCATTTT. Its translation: CASSTSTGNQPQHF.

This sequence joins TRBV12-5 and TRBJ2-2, with 11 bases identical to TRBD2. The CDR3 runs 18 residues. Trimming took 5 bases from V and 4 from J; bases not matched to a gene: 12. CDR1 and CDR2 (germline): LGHNT, FRNRAP. This CDR3 is CASGVELAGVLSTGELFF. The CDR3 bases are TGTGCTAGTGGTGTCGAACTAGCGGGAGTCCTTAGCACCGGGGAGCTGTTTTTT.

The chain employs TRBV18 and TRBJ1-5; 8 bases align to TRBD1. V lost 4 bases and J lost 2; bases outside the gene matches: 4. There are 15 residues in the CDR3. The germline V gene encodes CDR1 KGHSH and CDR2 LQKENI. In nucleotides, the CDR3 is TGTGCCAGCTCACTCGGACAGGGAGGCAATCAGCCCCAGCATTTT. Its translation is CASSLGQGGNQPQHF. Full variable domain (outside the CDR3, taken from reference TRBV18 and TRBJ1-5): NAGVMQNPRHLVRRRGQEARLRCSPMKGHSHVYWYRQLPEEGLKFMVYLQKENIIDESGMPKERFSAEFPKEGPSILRIQQVVRGDSAAYFCASSLGQGGNQPQHFGDGTRLSIL.

The chain employs TRBV24-1 and TRBJ1-2; D is unresolved. Germline assignment: CDR1 KGHDR and CDR2 SFDVKD. The CDR3 is made up of 11 amino acids. The V and J ends lost 4 bases and 4 bases respectively, with 3 bases between them. The CDR3 nucleotides read TGTGCCACCAGTGACATCTATGGCTACACCTTC. The encoded protein is CATSDIYGYTF.

This clone was recorded once. The V call is TRBV6-5, the J call TRBJ2-7; TRBD1 might be the D (5 bases). Trimming took off 1 base at V and 5 bases at J, with 12 bases between the two ends. Germline V gene sequence: CDR1 MNHEY, CDR2 SVGAGI. CDR3 size: 14 residues. The CDR3 region has the DNA TGTGCCAGCAGTTACTGGCAGGGCTCGGACGAGCAGTACTTC. Translation: CASSYWQGSDEQYF.

This chain uses TRBV9 with TRBJ2-7; perhaps TRBD1 as D (5 bases). Germline V gene lookup returns CDR1 SGDLS and CDR2 YYNGEE. The ends were cut back, 3 bases at V and 5 bases at J, with 12 bases in the middle. The CDR3 is made up of 13 amino acids. Here the CDR3 DNA reads TGTGCCAGCAGCGGGGGCTTCCGCGACGAGCAGTACTTC. It codes for CASSGGFRDEQYF.